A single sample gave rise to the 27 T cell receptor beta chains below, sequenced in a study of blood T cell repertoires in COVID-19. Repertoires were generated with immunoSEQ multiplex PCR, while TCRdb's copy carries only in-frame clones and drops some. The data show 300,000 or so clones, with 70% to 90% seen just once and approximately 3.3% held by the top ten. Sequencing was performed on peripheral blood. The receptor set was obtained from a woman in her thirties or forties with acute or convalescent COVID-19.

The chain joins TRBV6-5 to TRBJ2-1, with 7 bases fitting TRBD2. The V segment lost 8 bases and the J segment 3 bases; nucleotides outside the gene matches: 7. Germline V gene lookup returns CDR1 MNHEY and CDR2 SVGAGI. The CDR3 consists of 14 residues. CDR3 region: CASSGGGVYNEQFF. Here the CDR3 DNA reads TGTGCCAGCTCAGGCGGGGGAGTCTACAATGAGCAGTTCTTC.

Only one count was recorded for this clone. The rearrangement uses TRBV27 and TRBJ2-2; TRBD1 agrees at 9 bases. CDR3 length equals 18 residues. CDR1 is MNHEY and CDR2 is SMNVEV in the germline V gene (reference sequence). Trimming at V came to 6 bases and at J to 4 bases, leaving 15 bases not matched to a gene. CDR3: CASSKTLDRGTGTGELFF. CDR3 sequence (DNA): TGTGCCAGCAGCAAGACTCTAGACAGGGGGACGGGCACCGGGGAGCTGTTTTTT.

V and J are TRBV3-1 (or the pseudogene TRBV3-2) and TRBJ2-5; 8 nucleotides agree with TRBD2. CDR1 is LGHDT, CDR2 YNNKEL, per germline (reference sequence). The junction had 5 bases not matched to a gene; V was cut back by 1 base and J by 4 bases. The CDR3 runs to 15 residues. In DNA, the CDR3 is TGTGCCAGCAGCCAAGGACGGGGGGGCCTAGAGACCCAGTACTTC. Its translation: CASSQGRGGLETQYF.

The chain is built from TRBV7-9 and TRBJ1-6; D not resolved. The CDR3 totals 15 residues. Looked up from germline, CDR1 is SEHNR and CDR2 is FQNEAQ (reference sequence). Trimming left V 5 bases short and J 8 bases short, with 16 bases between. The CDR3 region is CASSPLVELDSPLHF. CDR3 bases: TGTGCCAGCAGCCCCCTAGTCGAGCTAGATTCACCCCTCCACTTT.

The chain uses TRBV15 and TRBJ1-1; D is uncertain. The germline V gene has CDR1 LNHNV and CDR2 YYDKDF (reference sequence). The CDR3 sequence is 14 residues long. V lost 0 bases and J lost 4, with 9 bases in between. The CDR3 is CATSREERGTEAFF. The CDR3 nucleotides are TGTGCCACCAGCAGAGAGGAACGGGGCACTGAAGCTTTCTTT. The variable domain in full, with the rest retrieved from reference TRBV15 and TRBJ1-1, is DAMVIQNPRYQVTQFGKPVTLSCSQTLNHNVMYWYQQKSSQAPKLLFHYYDKDFNNEADTPDNFQSRRPNTSFCFLDIRSPGLGDTAMYLCATSREERGTEAFFGQGTRLTVV.

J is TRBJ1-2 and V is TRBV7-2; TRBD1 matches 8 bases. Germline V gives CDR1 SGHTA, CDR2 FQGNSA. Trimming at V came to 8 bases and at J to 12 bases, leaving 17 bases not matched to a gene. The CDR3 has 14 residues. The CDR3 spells CASFPGTGRWTHTF. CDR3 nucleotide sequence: TGTGCCAGCTTCCCTGGGACAGGACGTTGGACACACACCTTC.

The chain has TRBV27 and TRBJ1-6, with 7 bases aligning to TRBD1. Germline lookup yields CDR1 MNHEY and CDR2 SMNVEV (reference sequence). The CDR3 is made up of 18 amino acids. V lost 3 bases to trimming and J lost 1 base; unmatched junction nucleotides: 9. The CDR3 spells CASSLYPGGSSYNSPLHF. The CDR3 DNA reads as TGTGCCAGCAGTTTGTATCCAGGGGGTTCATCCTATAATTCACCCCTCCACTTT.

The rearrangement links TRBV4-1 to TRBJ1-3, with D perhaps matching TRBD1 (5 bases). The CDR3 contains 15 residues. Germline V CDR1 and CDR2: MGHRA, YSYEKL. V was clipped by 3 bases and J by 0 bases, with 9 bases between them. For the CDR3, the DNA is TGCGCCAGCAGCCAGGGACTGCTCTCTGGAAACACCATATATTTT. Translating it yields CASSQGLLSGNTIYF.

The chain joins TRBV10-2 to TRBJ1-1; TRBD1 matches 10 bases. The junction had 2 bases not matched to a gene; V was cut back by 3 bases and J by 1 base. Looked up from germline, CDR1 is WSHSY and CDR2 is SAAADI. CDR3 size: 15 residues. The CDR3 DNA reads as TGCGCCAGCAGTGACCGGACAGGGGGGAACACTGAAGCTTTCTTT. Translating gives CASSDRTGGNTEAFF.

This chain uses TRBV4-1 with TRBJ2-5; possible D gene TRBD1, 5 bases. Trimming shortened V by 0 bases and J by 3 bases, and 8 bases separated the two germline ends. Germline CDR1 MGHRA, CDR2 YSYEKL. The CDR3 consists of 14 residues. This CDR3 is CASSQDPGKETQYF. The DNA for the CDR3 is TGCGCCAGCAGCCAAGATCCAGGGAAAGAGACCCAGTACTTC.

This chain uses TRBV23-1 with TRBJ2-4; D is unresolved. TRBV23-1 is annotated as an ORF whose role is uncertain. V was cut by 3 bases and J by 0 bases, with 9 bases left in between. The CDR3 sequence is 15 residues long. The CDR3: CASSHRYVAKNIQYF. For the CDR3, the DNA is TGCGCCAGCAGTCACCGCTACGTAGCCAAAAACATTCAGTACTTC.

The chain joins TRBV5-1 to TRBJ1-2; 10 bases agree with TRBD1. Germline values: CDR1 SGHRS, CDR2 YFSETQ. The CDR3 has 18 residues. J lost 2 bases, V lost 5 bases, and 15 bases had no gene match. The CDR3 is CASRLLPFTGQGNYGYTF. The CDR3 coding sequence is TGCGCCAGCAGACTTCTTCCGTTTACGGGACAGGGGAACTATGGCTACACCTTC.

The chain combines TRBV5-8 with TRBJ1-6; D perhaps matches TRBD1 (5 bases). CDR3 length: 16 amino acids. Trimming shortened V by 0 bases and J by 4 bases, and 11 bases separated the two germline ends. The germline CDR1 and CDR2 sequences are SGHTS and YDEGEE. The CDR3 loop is CASSLVAGVYNSPLHF. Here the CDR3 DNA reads TGTGCCAGCAGCTTGGTCGCGGGGGTTTATAATTCACCCCTCCACTTT.

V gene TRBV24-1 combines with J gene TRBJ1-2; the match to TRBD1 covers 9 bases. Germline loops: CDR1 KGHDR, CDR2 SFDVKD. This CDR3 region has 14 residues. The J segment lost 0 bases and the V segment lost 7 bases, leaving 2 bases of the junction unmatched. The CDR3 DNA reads TGTGCCACCAGAGGGACAGGGACTAACTATGGCTACACCTTC. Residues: CATRGTGTNYGYTF.

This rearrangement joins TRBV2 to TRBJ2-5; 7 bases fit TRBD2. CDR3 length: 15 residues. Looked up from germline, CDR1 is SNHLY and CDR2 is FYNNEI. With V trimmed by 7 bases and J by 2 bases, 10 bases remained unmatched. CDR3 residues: CASIPRASGQETQYF. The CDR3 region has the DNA TGTGCCAGCATTCCGAGGGCTAGCGGTCAAGAGACCCAGTACTTC.

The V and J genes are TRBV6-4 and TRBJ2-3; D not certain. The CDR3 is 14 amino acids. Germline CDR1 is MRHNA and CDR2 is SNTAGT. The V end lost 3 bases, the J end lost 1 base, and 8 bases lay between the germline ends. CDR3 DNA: TGTGCCAGCAGTGAGAGTGATGGCACAGATACGCAGTATTTT. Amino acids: CASSESDGTDTQYF.

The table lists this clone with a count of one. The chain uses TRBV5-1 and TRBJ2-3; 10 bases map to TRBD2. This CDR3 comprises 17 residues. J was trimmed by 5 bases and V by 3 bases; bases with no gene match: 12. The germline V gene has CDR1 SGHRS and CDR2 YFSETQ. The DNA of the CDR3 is TGCGCCAGCAGCTACTCATTAGCGGGGGGCATTCGAGATACGCAGTATTTT. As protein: CASSYSLAGGIRDTQYF.

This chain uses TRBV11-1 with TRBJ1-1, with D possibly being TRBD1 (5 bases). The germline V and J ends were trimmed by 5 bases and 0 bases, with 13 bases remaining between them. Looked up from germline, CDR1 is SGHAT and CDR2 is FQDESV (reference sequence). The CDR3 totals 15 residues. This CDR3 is CASSPLQGMNTEAFF. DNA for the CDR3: TGTGCCAGCAGCCCCCTCCAGGGAATGAACACTGAAGCTTTCTTT.

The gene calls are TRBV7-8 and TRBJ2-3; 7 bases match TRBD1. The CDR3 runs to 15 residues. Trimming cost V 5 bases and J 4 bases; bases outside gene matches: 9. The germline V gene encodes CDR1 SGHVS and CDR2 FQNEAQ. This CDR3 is CASSGGTGAPDTQYF. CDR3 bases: TGTGCCAGCAGCGGAGGTACAGGGGCCCCAGATACGCAGTATTTT.

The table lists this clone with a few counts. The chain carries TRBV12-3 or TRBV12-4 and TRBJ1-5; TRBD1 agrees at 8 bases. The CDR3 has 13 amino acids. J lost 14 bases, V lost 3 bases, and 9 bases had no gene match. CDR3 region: CASSLGVGQGEHF. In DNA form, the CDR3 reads TGTGCCAGCAGTTTGGGGGTAGGACAGGGCGAGCATTTT.

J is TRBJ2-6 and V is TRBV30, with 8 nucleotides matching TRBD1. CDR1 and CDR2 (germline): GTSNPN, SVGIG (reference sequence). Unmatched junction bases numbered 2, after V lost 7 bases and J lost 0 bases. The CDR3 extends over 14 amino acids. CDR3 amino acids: CALGQGSGANVLTF. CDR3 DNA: TGTGCCTTAGGACAGGGCTCTGGGGCCAACGTCCTGACTTTC. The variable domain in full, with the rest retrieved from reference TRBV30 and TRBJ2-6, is SQTIHQWPATLVQPVGSPLSLECTVEGTSNPNLYWYRQAAGRGLQLLFYSVGIGQISSEVPQNLSASRPQDRQFILSSKKLLLSDSGFYLCALGQGSGANVLTFGAGSRLTVL.

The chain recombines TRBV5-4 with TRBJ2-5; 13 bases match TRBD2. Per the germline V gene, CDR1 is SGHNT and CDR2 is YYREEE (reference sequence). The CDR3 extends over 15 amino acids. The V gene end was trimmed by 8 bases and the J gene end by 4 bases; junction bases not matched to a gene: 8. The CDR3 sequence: CASRLTSGGSETQYF. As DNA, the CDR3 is TGTGCCAGTCGACTGACTAGCGGGGGGTCAGAGACCCAGTACTTC.

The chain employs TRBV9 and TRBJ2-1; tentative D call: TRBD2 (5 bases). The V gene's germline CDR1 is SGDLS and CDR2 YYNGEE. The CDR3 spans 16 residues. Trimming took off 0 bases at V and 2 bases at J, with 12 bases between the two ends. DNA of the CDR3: TGTGCCAGCAGCGTAGTGTCCGAGGGAACCTACAATGAGCAGTTCTTC. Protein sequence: CASSVVSEGTYNEQFF. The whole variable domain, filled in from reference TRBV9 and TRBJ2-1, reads DSGVTQTPKHLITATGQRVTLRCSPRSGDLSVYWYQQSLDQGLQFLIQYYNGEERAKGNILERFSAQQFPDLHSELNLSSLELGDSALYFCASSVVSEGTYNEQFFGPGTRLTVL.

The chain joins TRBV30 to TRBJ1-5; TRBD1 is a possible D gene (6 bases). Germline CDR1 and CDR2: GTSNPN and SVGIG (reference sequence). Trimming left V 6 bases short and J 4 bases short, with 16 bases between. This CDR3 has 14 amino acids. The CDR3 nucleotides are TGTGCCTGCACAACAGGGCCCCAAAATCAGCCCCAGCATTTT. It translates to CACTTGPQNQPQHF.

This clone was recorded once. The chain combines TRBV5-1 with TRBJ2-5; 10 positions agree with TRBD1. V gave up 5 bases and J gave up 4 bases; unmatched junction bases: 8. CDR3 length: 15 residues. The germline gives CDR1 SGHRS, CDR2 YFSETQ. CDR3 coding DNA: TGCGCCAGCAGGGACGGTAGGACAGGGGGAGAGACCCAGTACTTC. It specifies CASRDGRTGGETQYF.

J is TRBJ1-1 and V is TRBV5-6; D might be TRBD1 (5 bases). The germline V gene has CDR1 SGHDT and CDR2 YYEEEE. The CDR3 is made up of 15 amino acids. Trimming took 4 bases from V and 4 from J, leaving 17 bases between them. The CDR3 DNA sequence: TGTGCCAGCAGCCTACTATCTAGGGGTGGCACTGAAGCTTTCTTT. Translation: CASSLLSRGGTEAFF.

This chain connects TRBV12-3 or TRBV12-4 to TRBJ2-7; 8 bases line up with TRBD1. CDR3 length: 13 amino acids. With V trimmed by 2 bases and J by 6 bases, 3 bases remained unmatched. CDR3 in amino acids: CASSLTGGSEQYV. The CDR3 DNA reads TGTGCCAGCAGTTTAACAGGGGGGAGCGAGCAGTACGTC.